These 23 T cell receptor beta chains share one sample of origin, sequenced in a study of early T cells in non-severe SARS-CoV-2 infection. TCRdb passed the 5' RACE reads through MiXCR, listing each CDR3 protein once. This table holds 35,000 or so distinct CDR3 sequences, more than 5% found once. The sequenced sample consisted of whole blood. These receptors came from an adult who was a healthcare worker with PCR-confirmed SARS-CoV-2 infection or an uninfected control (not recorded which).

This clonotype was seen ten or more times. The V call is TRBV4-2, the J call TRBJ1-4, with a possible D match to TRBD1 (6 bases). This CDR3 contains 19 residues. With 0 bases removed from V and 3 bases from J, the gap between germline ends came to 20 bases. The V gene's germline CDR1 is LGHNA and CDR2 YNFKEQ. DNA for the CDR3: TGTGCCAGCAGCCAAGATTCTTTTACAGGCAGGGGTTCTAATGAAAAACTGTTTTTT. Protein: CASSQDSFTGRGSNEKLFF.

This clonotype was found a few times. The chain joins TRBV20-1 to TRBJ1-4; no clear D gene. CDR3 length equals 16 residues. V gave up 3 bases and J gave up 0 bases, with 14 bases separating them. CDR1 and CDR2 from the germline V gene are DFQATT and SNEGSKA (reference sequence). CDR3 in DNA: TGCAGTGCTAGCGGGGATTTTGAAGCAACTAATGAAAAACTGTTTTTT. Translation gives CSASGDFEATNEKLFF.

This clonotype was detected only a few times. The gene calls are TRBV28 and TRBJ2-5; 11 nucleotides agree with TRBD1. CDR3 length: 16 residues. The germline gives CDR1 MDHEN, CDR2 SYDVKM. V shed 4 bases, J shed 4 bases, and the junction held 8 bases outside the gene matches. This CDR3 reads CASSSDRGRWGETQYF. CDR3 bases: TGTGCCAGCAGTTCGGACAGGGGGCGTTGGGGAGAGACCCAGTACTTC. Together with reference TRBV28 and TRBJ2-5, the CDR3 gives the full variable domain: DVKVTQSSRYLVKRTGEKVFLECVQDMDHENMFWYRQDPGLGLRLIYFSYDVKMKEKGDIPEGYSVSREKKERFSLILESASTNQTSMYLCASSSDRGRWGETQYFGPGTRLLVL.

This clonotype appeared many times. V gene TRBV12-3 or TRBV12-4 combines with J gene TRBJ2-3; D remains unclear. The length of the CDR3 is 11 residues. The V end lost 4 bases, the J end lost 5 bases, and 4 bases lay between the germline ends. The CDR3 nucleotides are TGTGCCAGCAGTTACGAAGATACGCAGTATTTT. It encodes CASSYEDTQYF.

The V and J genes are TRBV12-3 or TRBV12-4 and TRBJ1-6; D unclear. The CDR3 covers 12 residues. Trimming took off 5 bases at V and 5 bases at J, with 4 bases between the two ends. The CDR3 coding sequence is TGTGCCAGCAGTCCGAATAATTCACCCCTCCACTTT. Translation gives CASSPNNSPLHF.

This clonotype has ten or more counts. The chain combines TRBV29-1 with TRBJ1-1; perhaps TRBD1 as D (6 bases). CDR1 and CDR2 (germline): SQVTM, ANQGSEA. The V end was cut by 6 bases, the J end by 5 bases, with 13 bases between. This CDR3 comprises 12 residues. CDR3: CSVRGVGTEAFF. In DNA, the CDR3 is TGCAGCGTAAGGGGGGTAGGGACTGAAGCTTTCTTT.

There are many counts of this clonotype. V and J are TRBV19 and TRBJ1-5; D is unclear. Germline CDR1 is LNHDA and CDR2 is SQIVND (reference sequence). The V and J ends lost 3 bases and 3 bases respectively, with 12 bases between them. The CDR3 loop spans 15 amino acids. DNA of the CDR3: TGTGCCAGTAGTATTTTAGGAGAAGACAATCAGCCCCAGCATTTT. This gives the protein CASSILGEDNQPQHF.

At least ten counts were recorded for this clonotype. The V gene is TRBV5-1, the J gene TRBJ2-2; D is unclear. CDR1 is SGHRS and CDR2 is YFSETQ in the germline V gene. Trimming shortened V by 0 bases and J by 6 bases, and 6 bases separated the two germline ends. CDR3 length: 13 amino acids. For the CDR3, the DNA is TGCGCCAGCAGCTTGGGTAGCTCCGGGGAGCTGTTTTTT. This encodes CASSLGSSGELFF.

This clonotype showed up many times. The V gene is TRBV7-8, the J gene TRBJ2-1; unclear D gene. Germline V gene sequence: CDR1 SGHVS, CDR2 FQNEAQ. This CDR3 comprises 18 residues. V was pared by 1 base and J by 0 bases, with 16 bases between. DNA of the CDR3: TGTGCCAGCAGCTTAGTCCCCGCTACCGGTAGCTCCTACAATGAGCAGTTCTTC. The encoded protein is CASSLVPATGSSYNEQFF.

The genes are TRBV2 and TRBJ1-1; D uncertain. Germline V gives CDR1 SNHLY, CDR2 FYNNEI. The V gene lost 4 bases and the J gene lost 6 bases, with 12 bases spanning the gap. This CDR3 region has 13 residues. The CDR3, as DNA: TGTGCCAGCAGTGTGGGAGGGATCGCTGAAGCTTTCTTT. Its protein product is CASSVGGIAEAFF.

This clonotype was observed a few times. The chain carries TRBV20-1 and TRBJ2-3; TRBD2 aligns across 8 bases. This CDR3 has 13 amino acids. CDR1 and CDR2 from the germline V gene are DFQATT and SNEGSKA (reference sequence). The junction had 5 bases not matched to a gene; V was cut back by 3 bases and J by 6 bases. CDR3 bases: TGCAGTGCTAGCCCGGGGGGGCCTGATACGCAGTATTTT. Translation: CSASPGGPDTQYF.

This clonotype was seen only a few times. The V call is TRBV6-5, the J call TRBJ2-1; tentative D call: TRBD2 (6 bases). The CDR3 loop spans 14 amino acids. Looked up from germline, CDR1 is MNHEY and CDR2 is SVGAGI. V was pared by 5 bases and J by 2 bases, with 10 bases between. The CDR3 loop is CASSAGSTYNEQFF. The DNA for the CDR3 is TGTGCCAGCAGTGCCGGGAGTACCTACAATGAGCAGTTCTTC.

This clonotype was observed a few times. V and J are TRBV12-3 or TRBV12-4 and TRBJ2-5; D is uncertain. Trimming took 5 bases from V and 4 from J, leaving 11 bases between them. The CDR3 length is 13 residues. The DNA of the CDR3 is TGTGCCAGCAGTCCCCTCCTATTAGAGACCCAGTACTTC. Protein sequence: CASSPLLLETQYF.

This chain links TRBV13 with TRBJ2-7; TRBD1 matches at 11 bases. V lost 4 bases, J lost 5 bases, and 1 base stayed unmatched. This CDR3 has 13 amino acids. Germline CDR1 reads PRHDT; CDR2 reads FYEKMQ (reference sequence). CDR3 residues: CASSSGQGDEQYF. The DNA of the CDR3 is TGTGCCAGCAGCTCGGGACAGGGGGACGAGCAGTACTTC.

As to this clonotype: Its ends do not fully match the called genes, so a read error is possible. J is TRBJ1-5 and V is TRBV2, with a possible D match to TRBD1 (6 bases). Per the germline V gene, CDR1 is SNHLY and CDR2 is FYNNEI. CDR3 length: 14 amino acids. The CDR3: CANSADRSTQPQHF. The CDR3 DNA follows: TGTGCCAACAGTGCCGACAGGAGCACTCAGCCCCAGCATTTT.

V and J are TRBV11-2 and TRBJ2-4; TRBD1 matches 9 bases. Germline V gene sequence: CDR1 SGHAT, CDR2 FQNNGV. The V segment lost 2 bases and the J segment 9 bases; nucleotides outside the gene matches: 5. The length of the CDR3 is 14 residues. The CDR3: CASSLKTGGIIQYF. CDR3 coding DNA: TGTGCCAGCAGCTTAAAAACAGGGGGCATCATTCAGTACTTC.

This clonotype has a count of ten or more. The rearrangement uses TRBV5-1 and TRBJ1-5, with no clear D. The V end lost 5 bases, the J end lost 2 bases, and 5 bases lay between the germline ends. Germline CDR1 reads SGHRS; CDR2 reads YFSETQ. The CDR3 totals 12 residues. CDR3 residues: CASREGNQPQHF. CDR3 DNA: TGCGCCAGCAGAGAGGGCAATCAGCCCCAGCATTTT. Using reference TRBV5-1 and TRBJ1-5 for the parts outside the CDR3, the full variable domain is KAGVTQTPRYLIKTRGQQVTLSCSPISGHRSVSWYQQTPGQGLQFLFEYFSETQRNKGNFPGRFSGRQFSNSRSEMNVSTLELGDSALYLCASREGNQPQHFGDGTRLSIL.

A few counts support this clonotype. V is TRBV11-2 and J is TRBJ1-6, with 9 bases matching TRBD1. V gave up 4 bases and J gave up 9 bases; unmatched junction bases: 4. The CDR3 contains 14 residues. Germline V gene lookup returns CDR1 SGHAT and CDR2 FQNNGV. CDR3 in DNA: TGTGCCAGCAGCTCCGGGACAGGGTCTTCACCCCTCCACTTT. Amino acids: CASSSGTGSSPLHF.

Many counts were recorded for this clonotype. The genes are TRBV6-1 and TRBJ2-3; 7 positions match TRBD2. V shed 7 bases, J shed 9 bases, and the junction held 13 bases outside the gene matches. Germline assignment: CDR1 MNHNS and CDR2 SASEGT. The CDR3 is made up of 14 amino acids. CDR3 amino acids: CASTPEGQLATQYF. The CDR3 bases are TGTGCCAGCACCCCAGAGGGCCAACTAGCGACGCAGTATTTT.

This clonotype was seen many times. This rearrangement joins TRBV3-1 to TRBJ2-7; 7 bases align to TRBD1. Per germline, CDR1 LGHDT and CDR2 YNNKEL (reference sequence). The CDR3 spans 18 residues. After removal of 1 base from V and 2 bases from J, the junction contained 14 bases not matched to a gene. In DNA form, the CDR3 reads TGTGCCAGCAGCCAAGTATTCCCGAGGGACAGTATTACCTACGAGCAGTACTTC. It yields the protein CASSQVFPRDSITYEQYF.

This clonotype appeared a few times. CDR3 DNA sequence: TGTGCCACCAGAGGGGGCCTCCATAGCAATCAGCCCCAGCATTTT. It translates to CATRGGLHSNQPQHF. The chain couples TRBV10-3 to TRBJ1-5; TRBD1 agrees at 7 bases. The CDR3 runs to 15 residues. Germline CDR1 reads ENHRY; CDR2 reads SYGVKD. The trim removed 10 bases at V and 0 bases at J, leaving 9 bases unmatched.

This clonotype was detected many times. The V gene is TRBV7-2, the J gene TRBJ2-1; TRBD2 aligns across 12 bases. With V trimmed by 3 bases and J by 9 bases, 6 bases remained unmatched. CDR1 SGHTA and CDR2 FQGNSA come from the germline V gene. The CDR3 length is 15 residues. The CDR3: CASSFSSGGAGEQFF. The DNA of the CDR3 is TGTGCCAGCAGCTTTTCTAGCGGGGGGGCAGGTGAGCAGTTCTTC.

This clonotype has a count of ten or more. The V and J genes are TRBV14 and TRBJ2-7; D uncertain. CDR1 and CDR2 from the germline V gene are SGHDN and FVKESK. CDR3 length: 13 amino acids. The V end was cut by 2 bases, the J end by 0 bases, with 5 bases between. The CDR3 protein is CASSQLSSYEQYF. CDR3 nucleotides: TGTGCCAGCAGCCAATTAAGCTCCTACGAGCAGTACTTC.